The 28 T cell receptor beta chains below all came from one sample that was sequenced in a study of Graves' ophthalmopathy and Graves' hyperthyroidism. The study amplified TCR beta CDR3 regions using RNA transcripts. Following a first-round RT-PCR that used HTBI primers, a second-round multiplex PCR was carried out. TCRdb independently ran MiXCR on the multiplex PCR reads; one entry per CDR3 protein. Seen here are about 620,000 distinct CDR3 sequences, roughly 20% observed once, and the top ten hold roughly 6.9%. Sample: peripheral blood. The receptor set was obtained from a woman younger than 30 with stable Graves' hyperthyroidism. Some clones in this sample may be carry-over from other donors' samples.

This clonotype was detected many times. The chain couples TRBV11-2 to TRBJ2-1, with 9 bases matching TRBD1. Losses at the gene ends were 4 bases for V and 0 bases for J; bases not matched to a gene: 1. Germline V gene lookup returns CDR1 SGHAT and CDR2 FQNNGV. The CDR3 loop spans 15 amino acids. Written as DNA, the CDR3 is TGTGCCAGCAGCTCGGGACAGGGCTCCTACAATGAGCAGTTCTTC. Protein product: CASSSGQGSYNEQFF.

The chain is built from TRBV11-2 and TRBJ2-7; D could derive from TRBD1 or TRBD2 (5 bases each). Germline lookup yields CDR1 SGHAT and CDR2 FQNNGV. This CDR3 region has 16 residues. V lost 1 base and J lost 4, with 17 bases in between. The CDR3 loop reads CASSLGTGPGQYEQYF. The CDR3 bases are TGTGCCAGCAGCTTAGGAACGGGCCCGGGGCAATACGAGCAGTACTTC.

At least ten counts were recorded for this clonotype. One end of the junction does not line up with germline, which may come from a read error. J is TRBJ1-5 and V is TRBV6-8; a possible D gene is TRBD1 (5 bases). Germline V gene data show CDR1 as MNHGY and CDR2 as SAAAGT. The CDR3 is 15 amino acids. This CDR3 is CASIQSQGNGQPQHF. CDR3 bases: TGTGCCAGCATTCAAAGTCAGGGTAATGGGCAGCCCCAACATTTT.

This clonotype came up many times. The CDR3 protein is CASRPHGLAGSNTGELFF. Written as DNA, the CDR3 is TGTGCCAGCAGACCGCATGGACTAGCGGGTTCGAACACCGGGGAGCTGTTTTTT. The rearrangement joins TRBV12-3 or TRBV12-4 to TRBJ2-2; 11 bases map to TRBD2. This CDR3 is 18 amino acids long. The V and J ends lost 6 bases and 0 bases, in that order; junction bases with no gene match: 9.

On this clonotype: A much larger clone differs from this one at a single base, so this may be a read error. The chain carries TRBV28 and TRBJ2-2; D possibly matches TRBD1 or TRBD2 (5 bases each). CDR3 length: 15 residues. Germline V gene lookup returns CDR1 MDHEN and CDR2 SYDVKM. The CDR3: CASSSQRTNTGELCF. CDR3 DNA: TGTGCCAGCAGTTCACAGCGGACAAACACCGGGGAGCTGTGTTTT.

This clonotype was seen repeatedly, ten times or more. The rearrangement uses TRBV7-8 and TRBJ1-1; D unclear. The CDR3 is made up of 12 amino acids. Germline assignment: CDR1 SGHVS and CDR2 FQNEAQ. Trimming cost V 4 bases and J 11 bases, with 14 bases left between them. In DNA form, the CDR3 reads TGTGCCAGCAGCTCAGGCCCCACGAGGGCTTTCTTT. The encoded protein is CASSSGPTRAFF.

This clonotype came up many times. The chain is built from TRBV6-1 and TRBJ1-1; D is possibly TRBD1 (5 bases). The V gene's germline CDR1 is MNHNS and CDR2 SASEGT. V lost 6 bases to trimming and J lost 6 bases, with 14 bases between them. The CDR3 covers 13 residues. The CDR3 spells CASSPRQQPEAFF. The CDR3 DNA follows: TGTGCCAGCAGCCCAAGACAGCAGCCTGAAGCTTTCTTT.

In its sample, this clonotype was seen a few times. The rearrangement joins TRBV2 to TRBJ2-1; 8 positions match TRBD1. This CDR3 is built from 15 residues. J was trimmed by 8 bases and V by 9 bases; bases with no gene match: 15. Germline CDR1 reads SNHLY; CDR2 reads FYNNEI. The CDR3 DNA reads as TGTGCCAGTCGGGATGGCAGGGGGCGCTTAGATGAGCAGTTCTTC. It yields the protein CASRDGRGRLDEQFF.

This clonotype was seen many times. The chain joins TRBV12-3 or TRBV12-4 to TRBJ2-1; D might be TRBD1 (6 bases). CDR3 length equals 12 residues. V was trimmed by 5 bases and J by 7 bases, leaving 9 bases between them. CDR3 in amino acids: CASSGRGNEQFF. CDR3 DNA sequence: TGTGCCAGCAGTGGCAGGGGAAATGAGCAGTTCTTC.

This clonotype was counted ten times or more. CDR3 residues: CASSANPGQDYGYTF. Here the CDR3 DNA reads TGTGCCAGCAGTGCAAACCCGGGACAGGACTATGGCTACACCTTC. The V gene is TRBV6-1, the J gene TRBJ1-2, with 8 bases aligning to TRBD1. Losses at the gene ends were 4 bases for V and 3 bases for J; bases not matched to a gene: 7. CDR1 is MNHNS, CDR2 SASEGT, per germline. The CDR3 is 15 amino acids.

This clonotype was detected only a few times. The chain joins TRBV29-1 to TRBJ2-2; 13 bases align to TRBD2. CDR1 and CDR2 (germline): SQVTM, ANQGSEA. The V and J ends lost 6 bases and 5 bases, in that order; junction bases with no gene match: 12. The CDR3 is 17 residues long. The CDR3 nucleotides are TGCAGCGTCCCAGGACTAGCGGGAGTGGCCCGAACCGGGGAGCTGTTTTTT. Translating gives CSVPGLAGVARTGELFF.

There are many counts of this clonotype. This chain links TRBV10-1 with TRBJ2-2; no definite D call. Trimming cost V 3 bases and J 4 bases, with 6 bases left between them. Germline-derived CDR1 and CDR2 are WNHNN and SYGVQD (reference sequence). This CDR3 is 13 amino acids long. CDR3 region: CASSDPPTGELFF. DNA for the CDR3: TGCGCCAGCAGTGACCCCCCCACCGGGGAGCTGTTTTTT.

This clonotype was counted many times. J is TRBJ2-5 and V is TRBV20-1, with 7 bases that match TRBD2. CDR1 DFQATT and CDR2 SNEGSKA come from the germline V gene (reference sequence). This CDR3 has 16 residues. After removal of 6 bases from V and 2 bases from J, the junction contained 15 bases not matched to a gene. Here the CDR3 reads CSADGGGVGSQETQYF. The CDR3 DNA follows: TGCAGTGCCGATGGGGGGGGAGTTGGGAGTCAAGAGACCCAGTACTTC.

Regarding this clonotype: This could be a read error, since a much larger clone is one nucleotide away. J is TRBJ1-5 and V is TRBV6-4; D uncertain. Germline loops: CDR1 MRHNA, CDR2 SNTAGT. This CDR3 has 12 residues. The CDR3 sequence: CSYLLIDQPQHF. CDR3 bases: TGTTCTTACCTCCTGATCGATCAGCCCCAGCATTTT.

This chain joins TRBV11-1 and TRBJ2-5; possibly TRBD2 for D (5 bases). The germline gives CDR1 SGHAT, CDR2 FQDESV (reference sequence). Trimming took 5 bases from V and 2 from J, leaving 12 bases between them. CDR3 length: 14 residues. The DNA for the CDR3 is TGTGCCAGCAGCGACGGAGGAGGTCAAGAGACCCAGTACTTC. It encodes CASSDGGGQETQYF.

This clonotype was counted many times. The rearrangement links TRBV14 to TRBJ2-7; maybe TRBD2 (5 bases). CDR1 and CDR2 (germline): SGHDN, FVKESK. This CDR3 spans 18 amino acids. Trimming shortened V by 4 bases and J by 3 bases, and 25 bases separated the two germline ends. DNA for the CDR3: TGTGCCAGCAGCCGACGACTACCCGGTATATCGGGTTACTACGAGCAGTACTTC. As protein: CASSRRLPGISGYYEQYF.

This clonotype came up a few times. The chain recombines TRBV6-2 or TRBV6-3 with TRBJ2-4; no reliable D call. The germline V gene encodes CDR1 MNHEY and CDR2 SVGEGT. This CDR3 has 12 amino acids. V was clipped by 4 bases and J by 9 bases, with 10 bases between them. CDR3 loop: CASSWGKAIQYF. CDR3 sequence (DNA): TGTGCCAGCAGTTGGGGTAAAGCCATTCAGTACTTC.

The chain employs TRBV12-3 or TRBV12-4 and TRBJ2-6; no firm D call. Deletions cut 4 bases from V and 0 bases from J, with 13 bases between. This CDR3 contains 17 residues. CDR3 sequence: CASSSDPLSSGANVLTF. The CDR3 DNA follows: TGTGCCAGCAGTTCAGACCCTCTGAGCTCTGGGGCCAACGTCCTGACTTTC.

The CDR3 here is CATNPGTGDPYEQYF. For the CDR3, the DNA is TGTGCCACCAACCCCGGGACAGGGGACCCCTACGAGCAGTACTTC. The V call is TRBV15, the J call TRBJ2-7, with TRBD1 matching over 10 bases. This CDR3 contains 15 residues. Trimming removed 7 bases from V and 2 bases from J; junction bases left unmatched: 8. CDR1 is LNHNV and CDR2 is YYDKDF in the germline V gene (reference sequence).

This clonotype was seen repeatedly, ten times or more. This chain uses TRBV4-1 with TRBJ2-5, with D unresolved. This CDR3 is 18 amino acids long. Germline-derived CDR1 and CDR2 are MGHRA and YSYEKL. V lost 1 base and J lost 4, with 22 bases in between. CDR3 DNA: TGCGCCAGCAGCCAAGTTAACATGGGCTTCCAAGTTGGAGAGACCCAGTACTTC. It specifies CASSQVNMGFQVGETQYF.

The chain carries TRBV6-1 and TRBJ1-3; tentative D call: TRBD1 (5 bases). This CDR3 has 16 amino acids. Germline lookup yields CDR1 MNHNS and CDR2 SASEGT. The V end lost 1 base, the J end lost 0 bases, and 10 bases lay between the germline ends. For the CDR3, the DNA is TGTGCCAGCAGTGAAGGACTGACAGTCTCTGGAAACACCATATATTTT. This translates into CASSEGLTVSGNTIYF.

This clonotype occurred many times. This chain connects TRBV7-2 to TRBJ2-7; D is undetermined. The germline gives CDR1 SGHTA, CDR2 FQGNSA. The CDR3 is made up of 13 amino acids. The V gene lost 1 base and the J gene lost 4 bases, with 8 bases spanning the gap. The CDR3: CASSLDVRYEQYF. The CDR3, as DNA: TGTGCCAGCAGCTTAGATGTTAGGTACGAGCAGTACTTC. Full variable domain (remainder filled in from reference TRBV7-2 and TRBJ2-7): GAGVSQSPSNKVTEKGKDVELRCDPISGHTALYWYRQSLGQGLEFLIYFQGNSAPDKSGLPSDRFSAERTGGSVSTLTIQRTQQEDSAVYLCASSLDVRYEQYFGPGTRLTVT.

This chain joins TRBV6-1 and TRBJ2-5; weak D call: TRBD2 (6 bases). There are 16 residues in the CDR3. Trimming shortened V by 2 bases and J by 4 bases, and 17 bases separated the two germline ends. Germline CDR1 reads MNHNS; CDR2 reads SASEGT. As DNA, the CDR3 is TGTGCCAGCAGTGAATGGATTGGTTCGGGAGTAGAGACCCAGTACTTC. It yields the protein CASSEWIGSGVETQYF.

The table lists this clonotype with many counts. The chain combines TRBV6-5 with TRBJ1-3; the D gene is possibly TRBD1 (5 bases). The CDR3 runs 16 residues. The germline CDR1 and CDR2 sequences are MNHEY and SVGAGI. Between the trimmed V and J ends, which lost 7 bases and 4 bases, there was a span of 20 bases. The CDR3 sequence: CASTHLGTTGGNTIYF. DNA of the CDR3: TGTGCCAGCACTCACTTGGGGACCACAGGAGGAAACACCATATATTTT.

The chain recombines TRBV7-9 with TRBJ1-2; D gene uncertain. The CDR3 contains 15 residues. The V gene's germline CDR1 is SEHNR and CDR2 FQNEAQ (reference sequence). Trimming removed 1 base from V and 2 bases from J, with 11 bases in between. CDR3 DNA sequence: TGTGCCAGCAGCTTAGGAGTAGGAGGGAACTATGGCTACACCTTC. It specifies CASSLGVGGNYGYTF.

In this sample, this clonotype turned up many times. In nucleotides, the CDR3 is TGTGCCACCAGCAGAGGTATGGGGTATTTCGAAGCTTTCTTT. It codes for CATSRGMGYFEAFF. V usage is TRBV15 and J usage is TRBJ1-1; D unclear. Germline CDR1 LNHNV, CDR2 YYDKDF (reference sequence). The CDR3 covers 14 residues. The V end lost 1 base, the J end lost 8 bases, and 14 bases lay between the germline ends.

This clonotype was counted at least ten times. The CDR3 region is CSAPMDTGELFF. CDR3 DNA sequence: TGCAGCGCCCCGATGGACACCGGGGAGCTGTTTTTT. The chain employs TRBV29-1 and TRBJ2-2; D not resolved. This CDR3 is built from 12 residues. Trimming removed 7 bases at V and 3 bases at J, with 9 bases between. From germline, CDR1 is SQVTM and CDR2 ANQGSEA.

This chain joins TRBV28 and TRBJ1-2; 11 bases map to TRBD1. Per the germline V gene, CDR1 is MDHEN and CDR2 is SYDVKM. The CDR3 has 14 amino acids. The V and J ends lost 7 bases and 7 bases, in that order; junction bases with no gene match: 8. The CDR3 DNA is TGTGCCAGCATAAGAGGGGACAGGGGGTCTGGCTACACCTTC. It codes for CASIRGDRGSGYTF.